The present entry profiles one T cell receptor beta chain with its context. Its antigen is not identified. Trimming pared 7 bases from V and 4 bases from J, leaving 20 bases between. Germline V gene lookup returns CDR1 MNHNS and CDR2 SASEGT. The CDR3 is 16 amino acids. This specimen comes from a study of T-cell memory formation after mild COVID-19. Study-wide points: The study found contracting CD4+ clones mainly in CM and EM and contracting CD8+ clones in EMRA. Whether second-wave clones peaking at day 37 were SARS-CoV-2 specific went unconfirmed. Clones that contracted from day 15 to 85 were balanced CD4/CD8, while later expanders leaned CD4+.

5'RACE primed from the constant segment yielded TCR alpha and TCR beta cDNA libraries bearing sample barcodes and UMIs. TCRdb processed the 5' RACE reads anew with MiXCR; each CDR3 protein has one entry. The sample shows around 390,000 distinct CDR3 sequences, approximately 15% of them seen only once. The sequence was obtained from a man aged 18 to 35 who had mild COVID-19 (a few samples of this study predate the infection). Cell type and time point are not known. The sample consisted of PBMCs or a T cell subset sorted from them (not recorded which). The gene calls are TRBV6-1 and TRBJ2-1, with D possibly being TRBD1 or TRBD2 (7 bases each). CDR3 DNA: TGTGCCAGCATCAAGGGGGGGGGGACAGCTTACAATGAGCAGTTCTTC. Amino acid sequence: CASIKGGGTAYNEQFF.